This entry is about one T cell receptor (beta chain). The antigen is not known. The sample comes from a study of T-cell reconstitution after alpha-beta-depleted transplantation in children. Overall study results and limits: Where alpha-beta T cells came from about two months after transplant was reportedly several hundred expanded graft clones.

The TCRbeta library incorporated unique molecular identifiers. Each CDR3 protein gets one entry after TCRdb re-called the PCR reads with MiXCR. The table lists approximately 190,000 distinct CDR3 sequences, about 6% of them singletons. The CDR3 length is 12 residues. Trimming took 6 bases from V and 12 from J, leaving 17 bases between them. The rearrangement uses TRBV12-3 or TRBV12-4 and TRBJ1-2; D is ambiguous. The receptor comes from a girl less than two years old with combined immunodeficiency, due to receive a stem cell transplant. Sequencing was performed on PBMCs, taken before TCRalphabeta/CD19-depleted stem cell transplant. CDR3 sequence (DNA): TGTGCCAGCAGCCCCTCGTCACTCGAAAACACCTTC. Translation: CASSPSSLENTF.